This T cell receptor (beta chain) was sequenced in a study of cytomegalovirus exposure and HLA in healthy donors. Turning to the study itself: Some 87 million unique TCRs from HLA-typed donors were held in an early release of data.

The PCR employed 60 Vbeta primers together with 13 Jbeta primers. Clones were read by immunoSEQ multiplex PCR, and TCRdb kept only the in-frame ones, dropping some. The data contain about 76,000 clones, roughly 81% of them seen just once; the ten biggest clones take up under 2%. A word on this clone: Its antigen remains unidentified.

Trimming took off 0 bases at V and 3 bases at J, with 6 bases between the two ends. Germline V gene lookup returns CDR1 SGHNT and CDR2 YYREEE (reference sequence). This CDR3 is 13 amino acids long. Findings and limits, study-wide: The CMV antigen specificity of a few CMV-associated chains was confirmed through in vitro analysis. Diagnosis of cytomegalovirus status made by the classifier reportedly showed high specificity and sensitivity. It was only CMV serostatus that was available as immune exposure information.

The sample taken for sequencing was PBMCs. The sequence was collected from a woman in her 30s in good health and CMV-seronegative. The rearrangement joins TRBV5-4 to TRBJ1-2; D is possibly TRBD1 (6 bases). CDR3 sequence (DNA): TGTGCCAGCAGCTTGGACAGGGACTATGGCTACACCTTC. The encoded protein is CASSLDRDYGYTF.